This T cell receptor beta chain was identified in a study of cytomegalovirus exposure and HLA in healthy donors. In the case of this clone: Its target is unknown.

The PCR used 60 Vbeta and 13 Jbeta primers. The method was immunoSEQ multiplex PCR; TCRdb's version includes in-frame clones alone and lacks a portion of them. Among 97,000 or so clones, about 74% were seen once, and the ten largest hold more than 9.5%. At collection, donors were nominally healthy, but unrecorded immune exposures were probable. V was pared by 6 bases and J by 1 base, with 9 bases between. Looked up from germline, CDR1 is MNHNS and CDR2 is SASEGT. This CDR3 is built from 13 residues. Whole-study results and caveats: Later on, analysis showed that most CMV-associated TCR beta chains appeared to be HLA-restricted.

The sequenced material came from PBMCs. The chain links TRBV6-1 to TRBJ1-1; possible D gene TRBD1, 6 bases. This TCR derives from a male donor in good health and CMV-seropositive. This CDR3 reads CASSPTGNTEAFF. In DNA, the CDR3 is TGTGCCAGCAGCCCGACAGGGAACACTGAAGCTTTCTTT.